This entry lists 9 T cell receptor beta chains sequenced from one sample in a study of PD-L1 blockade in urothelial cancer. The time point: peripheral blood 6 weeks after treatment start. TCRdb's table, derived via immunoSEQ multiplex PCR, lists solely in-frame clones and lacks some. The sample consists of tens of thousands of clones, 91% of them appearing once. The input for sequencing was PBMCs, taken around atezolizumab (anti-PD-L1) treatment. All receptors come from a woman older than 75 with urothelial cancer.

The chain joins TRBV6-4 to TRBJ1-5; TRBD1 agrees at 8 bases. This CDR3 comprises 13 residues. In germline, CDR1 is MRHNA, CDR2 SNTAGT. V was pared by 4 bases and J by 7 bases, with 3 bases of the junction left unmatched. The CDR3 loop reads CASSVDREQPQHF. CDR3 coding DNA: TGTGCCAGCAGTGTGGACAGGGAACAGCCCCAGCATTTT.

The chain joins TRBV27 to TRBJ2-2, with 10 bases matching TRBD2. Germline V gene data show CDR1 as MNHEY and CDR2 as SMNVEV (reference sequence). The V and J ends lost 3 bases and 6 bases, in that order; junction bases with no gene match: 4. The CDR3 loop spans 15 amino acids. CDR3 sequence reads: CASSFRAGGAGELFF. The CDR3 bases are TGTGCCAGCAGTTTTAGAGCGGGAGGGGCCGGGGAGCTGTTTTTT.

CDR3 bases: TGTGCCAGCAGCGTAGGACAGGGACAAGAGACCCAGTACTTC. Its protein is CASSVGQGQETQYF. This chain links TRBV9 with TRBJ2-5; 7 nucleotides line up with TRBD1. Germline V gives CDR1 SGDLS, CDR2 YYNGEE. V lost 0 bases, J lost 2 bases, and 1 base stayed unmatched. The CDR3 has 14 amino acids.

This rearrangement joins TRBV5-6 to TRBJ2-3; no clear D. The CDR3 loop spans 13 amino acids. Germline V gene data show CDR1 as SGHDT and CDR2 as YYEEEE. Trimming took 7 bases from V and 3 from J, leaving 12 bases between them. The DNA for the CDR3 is TGTGCCAGCGCCCGAATAACAACAGATACGCAGTATTTT. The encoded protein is CASARITTDTQYF.

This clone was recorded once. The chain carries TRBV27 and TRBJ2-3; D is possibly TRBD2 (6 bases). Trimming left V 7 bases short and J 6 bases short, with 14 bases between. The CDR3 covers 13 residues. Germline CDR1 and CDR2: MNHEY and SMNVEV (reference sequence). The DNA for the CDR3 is TGTGCCAGCAAGGGAGGAATTCCGGATACGCAGTATTTT. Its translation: CASKGGIPDTQYF.

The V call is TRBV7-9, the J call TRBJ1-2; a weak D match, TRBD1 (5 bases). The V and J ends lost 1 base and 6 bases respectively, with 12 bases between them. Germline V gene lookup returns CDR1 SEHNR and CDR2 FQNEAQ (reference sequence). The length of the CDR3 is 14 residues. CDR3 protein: CASSLGQGEDGYTF. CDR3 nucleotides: TGTGCCAGCAGCTTAGGCCAGGGCGAGGATGGCTACACCTTC.

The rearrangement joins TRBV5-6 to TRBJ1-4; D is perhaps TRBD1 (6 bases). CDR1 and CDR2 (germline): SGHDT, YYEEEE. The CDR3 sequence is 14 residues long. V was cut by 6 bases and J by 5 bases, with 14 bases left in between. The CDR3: CASTYGTGNEKLFF. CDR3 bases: TGTGCCAGCACCTATGGAACAGGGAATGAAAAACTGTTTTTT.

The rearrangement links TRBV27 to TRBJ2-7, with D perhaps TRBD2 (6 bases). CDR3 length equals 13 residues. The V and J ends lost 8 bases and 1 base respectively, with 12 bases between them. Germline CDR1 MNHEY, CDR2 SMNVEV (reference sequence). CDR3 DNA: TGTGCCAGCGCCGACGGGGGTTCCTACGAGCAGTACTTC. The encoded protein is CASADGGSYEQYF.

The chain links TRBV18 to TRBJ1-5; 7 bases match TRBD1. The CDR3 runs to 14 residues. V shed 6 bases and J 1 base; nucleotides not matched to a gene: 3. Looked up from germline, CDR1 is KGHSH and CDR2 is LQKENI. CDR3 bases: TGTGCCAGCTCTCAGGGACAGAGCAATCAGCCCCAGCATTTT. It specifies CASSQGQSNQPQHF.